The next 21 T cell receptor delta chains were all read from a single sample in a study of γδ T cells in repeated Plasmodium falciparum infection. TCRdb reanalysed the multiplex PCR reads with CATT. The table shows tens of thousands of delta-chain clones, with over 0.9% occurring only once. Flow sorting of PBMC yielded separate Vgamma9/Vdelta2+ and Vdelta2-negative gammadelta T cell populations for bulk repertoire analysis. Sequencing was performed on gamma-delta T cells from blood. These receptor sequences come from a pool of human donors (malaria-infected and uninfected, not separated).

A remark on this clone: This likely stems from a read error, as it lies one base from a far larger clone. Distinct nucleotide sequences in the sample also encode this CDR3. The chain uses TRDV1 and TRDJ1; D is possibly TRDD3 (5 bases). As TCRdb names no J gene, one was assigned here on the basis of a DNA match to germline. Deletions cut 5 bases from V and 0 bases from J, with 25 bases between. Germline assignment: CDR1 TSWWSYY and CDR2 QGS. The CDR3 runs to 19 residues. CDR3 DNA sequence: TGTGCTCTTGGGAGACGTTCTAAACAGGTGGGGACTTACACCGATAAACTCATCTTT. It translates to CALGRRSKQVGTYTDKLIF.

A word on this clone: A far more abundant clone sits one base away, making this likely a read error. Different DNA sequences within this sample yield the same CDR3. The V gene call reads TRDV1; no J gene was called; the listed D gene, TRDD3, was not tested against the DNA. Germline lookup yields CDR1 TSWWSYY and CDR2 QGS. The CDR3 sequence is 22 residues long. The CDR3 loop is CALEAPPSHTGGRQLYTDKLIF. CDR3 in DNA: TGTGCTCTTGAGGCCCCGCCGTCCCATACTGGGGGCCGACAACTGTACACCGATAAACTCATCTTC.

This clone was counted between two and nine times. The protein recorded in TCRdb matches a much larger clone and deviates from this DNA's translation at residue 7, suggesting a read error; the protein here is obtained by translating the DNA. The rearrangement uses TRDV2 and TRDJ1; unclear D gene. No J gene is reported in TCRdb; it was inferred here by comparing the DNA with germline. The CDR3 contains 17 residues. Deletions cut 1 base from V and 3 bases from J, with 20 bases between. Looked up from germline, CDR1 is GEAIGNYY and CDR2 is EKD. For the CDR3, the DNA is TGTGCCTGTGACACTGGTTGTCCCGAGGCAATCTCCGATAAACTCATCTTT. Translating it yields CACDTGCPEAISDKLIF.

There are a few counts of this clone. This sequence is one base from a far larger clone and is likely a read error. The V gene is given as TRDV1, and no J gene call is available; the DNA was not compared with TRDD3, the D call given in the table. CDR3 length: 22 amino acids. Per germline, CDR1 TSWWSYY and CDR2 QGS. This chain's CDR3 is CALGEQFSEYFPRPVASDKLIF. The CDR3 coding sequence is TGTGCTCTTGGGGAACAGTTTTCGGAATATTTTCCCCGCCCGGTTGCTTCTGATAAACTCATCTTC.

This clone was detected a few times. The TCRdb protein comes from a much larger clone and disagrees with this DNA's translation at residue 14, likely due to a read error; the protein given here is derived from the DNA. The chain has TRDV1 and TRDJ1; 10 bases are shared with TRDD3. V was pared by 3 bases and J by 4 bases, with 17 bases of the junction left unmatched. The length of the CDR3 is 19 residues. Germline assignment: CDR1 TSWWSYY and CDR2 QGS. CDR3 sequence (DNA): TGTGCTCTTGGGGAGACTCTCCGACTGGGGGATCTATACAACGATAAACTCATCTTT. Amino acid sequence: CALGETLRLGDLYNDKLIF.

As to this clone: TCRdb has a much larger clone's protein, which differs at residue 3 from the translation of this DNA, likely because of a read error; what is shown is the protein translated from the DNA. The chain carries TRDV1 and TRDJ1, with 7 bases aligning to TRDD3. The J gene is absent in TCRdb and was assigned here via DNA matching to germline. This CDR3 spans 22 amino acids. Germline V gene sequence: CDR1 TSWWSYY, CDR2 QGS. The CDR3 loop is CAPGEVPSSGGDSLVGADKLIF. The CDR3 nucleotides are TGTGCTCCTGGGGAAGTCCCCTCAAGCGGGGGGGATTCTTTAGTGGGTGCCGATAAACTCATCTTT.

This clone was recorded at least ten times. The gene calls are TRDV1 and TRDJ1, with 9 bases lining up with TRDD2. Germline V gene lookup returns CDR1 TSWWSYY and CDR2 QGS. This CDR3 contains 15 residues. With V trimmed by 2 bases and J by 9 bases, 10 bases remained unmatched. The CDR3 protein is CALGEIDPSYEELIF. The CDR3 DNA sequence: TGTGCTCTTGGGGAAATCGATCCTTCCTACGAAGAACTCATCTTT.

This clone was observed many times. The TCRdb protein, from a much larger clone, departs from this DNA's translation at residue 16, likely by read error; the protein shown derives from the DNA. The V gene is TRDV2, but the J gene lacks a call; whether TRDD3, the table's D call, matches the DNA was not checked. CDR3 size: 18 residues. Germline V CDR1 and CDR2: GEAIGNYY, EKD. The CDR3 spells CACDSYWGIPWDTRQVFF. In nucleotides, the CDR3 is TGTGCCTGTGACTCGTACTGGGGGATACCCTGGGACACCCGACAGGTGTTTTTC.

In this sample, this clone turned up many times. The chain uses TRDV1 and TRDJ1; 10 positions match TRDD3. TCRdb leaves out the J gene; it was filled in here by matching the DNA to germline. The germline CDR1 and CDR2 sequences are TSWWSYY and QGS. The CDR3 consists of 18 residues. The V and J ends lost 2 bases and 0 bases, in that order; junction bases with no gene match: 9. The CDR3 reads CALGEIGTGGFHTDKLIF. Written as DNA, the CDR3 is TGTGCTCTTGGGGAAATAGGGACTGGGGGATTCCACACCGATAAACTCATCTTT.

In this sample, this clone turned up many times. At residue 9, TCRdb's protein disagrees with the DNA translation; the protein shown here derives from the DNA. The chain recombines TRDV1 with TRDJ1; 7 bases agree with TRDD3. Trimming cost V 2 bases and J 8 bases; bases outside gene matches: 23. The CDR3 length is 19 residues. The germline gives CDR1 TSWWSYY, CDR2 QGS. CDR3 sequence reads: CALGEKSRGVTGEGEKLIF. The DNA for the CDR3 is TGTGCTCTTGGGGAAAAAAGTCGCGGGGTAACTGGGGAAGGAGAGAAACTCATCTTT.

This clone was seen only a few times. TCRdb's protein for this DNA is that of a much larger clone and differs from the translation at residue 11, likely a read error; the protein shown is the DNA translation. In DNA, the CDR3 is TGTGCCTGTGACACGGCTGCGATCACCGATAGACTCATCTTT. Protein: CACDTAAITDRLIF. The V gene is TRDV2, the J gene TRDJ1; D remains ambiguous. Assignment of the J gene here rests on matching the DNA to germline, because TCRdb gives none. CDR3 length equals 14 residues. Germline CDR1 reads GEAIGNYY; CDR2 reads EKD.

This clone appeared many times. A far larger clone is a single base away, which makes a read error likely. The identical CDR3 is also encoded by other nucleotide sequences in the sample. The chain uses TRDV2 and TRDJ3; 11 nucleotides agree with TRDD3. TCRdb offers no J gene call, so here the DNA was matched to germline to obtain one. CDR3 length equals 23 residues. Germline V CDR1 and CDR2: GEAIGNYY, EKD. J lost 5 bases, V lost 3 bases, and 23 bases had no gene match. The DNA of the CDR3 is TGTGCCTGTGACCCCCTCGTGGAGATGGTGAAGCTGGGGGATACCCGGGACACCCGACAGATGTTTTTC. The encoded protein is CACDPLVEMVKLGDTRDTRQMFF.

As concerns this clone: This DNA's translation differs at residue 11 from TCRdb's protein, which comes from a much larger clone; a read error is likely, and the protein shown is translated from the DNA. This chain joins TRDV1 and TRDJ1, with 9 positions matching TRDD3. The J gene was missing in TCRdb and was found by matching the end of the DNA to germline. The junction had 21 bases not matched to a gene; V was cut back by 4 bases and J by 3 bases. CDR1 and CDR2 from the germline V gene are TSWWSYY and QGS. The CDR3 length is 20 residues. The CDR3 coding sequence is TGTGCTCTTGGGGGATCCTTCCTCGGATTCCTCCGGGGGATACCCGATAAACTCATCTTT. This translates into CALGGSFLGFLRGIPDKLIF.

Comment on this clone: This probably arose from a read error, given a far larger clone one base away. The identical CDR3 is also encoded by other nucleotide sequences in the sample. The chain couples TRDV2 to TRDJ1; 12 nucleotides match TRDD3. Germline CDR1 reads GEAIGNYY; CDR2 reads EKD. This CDR3 contains 18 residues. CDR3 nucleotide sequence: TGTGCTTGTGACACCGGCGACTGGGGGATACCCGACACCGATAAACTCATCTTT. Translating gives CACDTGDWGIPDTDKLIF.

This clone occurred a few times. TCRdb lists the protein of a much larger clone for this DNA, which differs at residue 9, so this is likely a read error; the protein given here is translated from the DNA itself. The genes are TRDV1 and TRDJ1; no reliable D call. The J gene, absent from TCRdb, was called here by matching the DNA to germline. V was trimmed by 4 bases and J by 3 bases, leaving 12 bases between them. From germline, CDR1 is TSWWSYY and CDR2 QGS. The CDR3 runs 14 residues. The CDR3 bases are TGTGCTCTTGGGGCACCCAAAAACGCCGATAAACTCATCTTT. It encodes CALGAPKNADKLIF.

With regard to this clone: A far larger clone is one nucleotide away, so this likely arose from a read error. The same CDR3 can be traced to other DNA sequences in this sample. The J gene is TRDJ1, the V gene TRDV2; 10 bases map to TRDD3. The J gene, absent from TCRdb, was called here by matching the DNA to germline. The germline gives CDR1 GEAIGNYY, CDR2 EKD. The CDR3 runs to 18 residues. Germline trimming cut 3 bases from V and 0 bases from J; bases unmatched to any gene: 12. This CDR3 is CACDYAGGYDIYTDKLIF. CDR3 coding DNA: TGTGCCTGTGACTATGCAGGGGGATACGACATATACACCGATAAACTCATCTTT.

This clone was detected only a few times. This likely reflects a read error, since a far larger clone is one base away. Other nucleotide sequences in the sample specify the same CDR3. This sequence joins TRDV1 and TRDJ1; possible D gene TRDD2, 5 bases. TCRdb does not report a J gene; here it was assigned by matching the DNA to germline references. Trimming shortened V by 4 bases and J by 6 bases, and 21 bases separated the two germline ends. This CDR3 spans 16 amino acids. Germline loops: CDR1 TSWWSYY, CDR2 QGS. CDR3 sequence: CALGGPGGNFPHKLIF. The CDR3 DNA reads TGTGCTCTTGGGGGGCCGGGCGGGAACTTCCCCCATAAACTCATCTTT.

This clone was counted only a few times. Since a far larger clone is one base different, this is likely a read error. Other nucleotide sequences from this sample produce the same CDR3. V is TRDV2 and J is TRDJ1; TRDD3 aligns across 11 bases. The J gene, left out of TCRdb, was set here by checking the DNA against germline. CDR3 size: 19 residues. The ends lost 3 bases at V and 3 bases at J; junction bases unmatched: 17. CDR1 and CDR2 from the germline V gene are GEAIGNYY and EKD. CDR3 nucleotides: TGTGCCTGTGACGAGGTGATGATACTGGGGGATAAGGGTGCCGATAAACTCATCTTT. Translation gives CACDEVMILGDKGADKLIF.

The genes are TRDV1 and TRDJ1; TRDD3 agrees at 9 bases. TCRdb leaves out the J gene; it was filled in here by matching the DNA to germline. Germline-derived CDR1 and CDR2 are TSWWSYY and QGS. The CDR3 is made up of 21 amino acids. The J segment lost 1 base and the V segment lost 3 bases, leaving 21 bases of the junction unmatched. The CDR3 nucleotides read TGTGCTCTTGGGGATGGGGGCTTCCTTGGACCGGGGGATACAAGCACCGATAAACTCATCTTT. This codes for CALGDGGFLGPGDTSTDKLIF.

Points on this clone: This likely came from a read error, as a far larger clone is one base away. This sample includes further DNA sequences coding for the same CDR3. The V gene is TRDV2, the J gene TRDJ1, with D possibly being TRDD3 (6 bases). TCRdb lists no J gene, so it was determined here by aligning the DNA to germline. The germline V gene encodes CDR1 GEAIGNYY and CDR2 EKD. The V gene lost 3 bases and the J gene lost 0 bases, with 19 bases spanning the gap. The CDR3 length is 17 residues. This chain's CDR3 is CACDPWGPGAYTDKLIF. The DNA for the CDR3 is TGTGCCTGTGACCCCTGGGGCCCGGGAGCCTACACCGATAAACTCATCTTT.

This clone was picked up many times. The amino acid sequence in TCRdb belongs to a much larger clone and departs from this DNA's translation at residue 14, likely a sequencing read error; the sequence shown is translated from the DNA. The V segment is TRDV2, and no J call was made; the table calls TRDD3, which could not be checked here. This CDR3 contains 16 residues. Germline CDR1 is GEAIGNYY and CDR2 is EKD. The CDR3 nucleotides are TGTGCCTGTGACACAGTTTCGGCGGGATACTCCGATAAACCCATCTTT. As protein: CACDTVSAGYSDKPIF.